These T cell receptor beta chains were read from a single sample in a study of cytomegalovirus exposure and HLA in healthy donors. Clones were read by immunoSEQ multiplex PCR, and TCRdb kept only the in-frame ones, dropping some. This table has more than 95,000 clones, 86% appearing once. The sequenced sample consisted of PBMCs. The origin of the receptors is a man between 18 and 35 years old in good health and CMV-seronegative. Both conserved end residues are part of each CDR3. A D gene is named only where the DNA matches it firmly. The size field is filled for only some rows; it gives once, few, many or a size class.

v_call	cdr3_length	d_call	clone_size	j_call	cdr3_aa	cdr3_nt
TRBV6-4	14	TRBD1	.	TRBJ1-1	CASSTDRGGTEAFF	TGTGCCAGCAGTACTGACAGGGGAGGGACTGAAGCTTTCTTT
TRBV7-7	13	TRBD1	.	TRBJ2-7	CASSLTQGDEQYF	TGTGCTAGCAGCTTAACACAGGGGGACGAGCAGTACTTC
TRBV7-2	12	.	.	TRBJ2-7	CASSVDGYEQYF	TGTGCCAGCAGCGTCGACGGGTACGAGCAGTACTTC
TRBV7-2	14	.	.	TRBJ1-6	CASSLTGWRSPLHF	TGTGCCAGCAGCTTGACAGGCTGGCGTTCACCCCTCCACTTT
TRBV2	11	.	.	TRBJ1-1	CASSRDTEAFF	TGTGCCAGCAGCCGGGACACTGAAGCTTTCTTT
TRBV6-6	14	TRBD1	.	TRBJ1-2	CASSYSTGVDGYTF	TGTGCCAGCAGTTATTCAACAGGGGTGGACGGCTACACCTTC
TRBV5-1	15	.	.	TRBJ2-1	CASSLSGEEYNEQFF	TGCGCCAGCAGCTTATCGGGGGAAGAGTACAATGAGCAGTTCTTC
TRBV7-6	18	.	.	TRBJ2-7	CASSDTRVRTLASHEQYF	TGTGCCAGCAGCGACACTAGGGTCAGAACCCTAGCGAGCCACGAGCAGTACTTC
TRBV28	16	TRBD2	.	TRBJ2-1	CASSPTSGLGSHEQFF	TGTGCCAGCAGTCCGACTAGCGGGTTGGGAAGCCATGAGCAGTTCTTC
TRBV27	17	TRBD2	.	TRBJ2-5	CASSNRFGSGKGETQYF	TGTGCCAGCAGTAACCGGTTTGGTAGCGGGAAAGGAGAGACCCAGTACTTC
TRBV19	17	TRBD1	few	TRBJ1-2	CASSSGQGFGPNYGYTF	TGTGCCAGTAGTTCGGGACAGGGGTTCGGTCCTAACTATGGCTACACCTTC
TRBV15	15	.	.	TRBJ1-1	CATSRVQVVDTEAFF	TGTGCCACCAGCAGAGTTCAGGTTGTGGACACTGAAGCTTTCTTT
TRBV5-1	15	TRBD2	.	TRBJ2-7	CASSRRLAGVHEQYF	TGCGCCAGCAGCCGCAGACTAGCGGGGGTCCACGAGCAGTACTTC
TRBV6-1	14	TRBD1	few	TRBJ2-2	CASRDRVVAGELFF	TGTGCCAGCAGGGACAGGGTAGTCGCCGGGGAGCTGTTTTTT
TRBV7-9	15	TRBD1	.	TRBJ2-7	CASSSRDRGFYEQYF	TGTGCCAGCAGCTCCCGGGACAGGGGTTTCTACGAGCAGTACTTC
TRBV30	13	.	.	TRBJ1-2	CAWTLTESGGYTF	TGTGCCTGGACCCTCACTGAGAGTGGTGGCTACACCTTC
TRBV10-3	16	.	once	TRBJ1-1	CAIRKTSQAAGIEAFF	TGTGCCATCAGGAAGACTTCACAGGCGGCGGGGATTGAAGCTTTCTTT
TRBV6-5	13	.	.	TRBJ1-1	CASSYSLGGEAFF	TGTGCCAGCAGTTATTCGCTTGGGGGGGAAGCTTTCTTT
TRBV7-9	13	.	.	TRBJ2-5	CASSPKSRETQYF	TGTGCCAGCAGCCCGAAGTCTCGGGAGACCCAGTACTTC
TRBV2	16	.	.	TRBJ1-4	CASSELEGSPNEKLFF	TGTGCCAGCAGTGAATTGGAGGGATCGCCTAATGAAAAACTGTTTTTT
TRBV6-5	16	TRBD2	.	TRBJ2-1	CASSFAAGGLYNEQFF	TGTGCCAGCAGTTTCGCGGCGGGAGGGCTGTACAATGAGCAGTTCTTC
TRBV30	14	TRBD1	once	TRBJ1-1	CAWRRDRALPEAFF	TGTGCCTGGAGACGGGACAGGGCCCTCCCTGAAGCTTTCTTT
TRBV5-1	15	.	.	TRBJ1-4	CASSLETALNEKLFF	TGCGCCAGCAGCTTGGAAACAGCCCTTAATGAAAAACTGTTTTTT
TRBV5-6	14	TRBD1	.	TRBJ2-3	CASSTTGGSDTQYF	TGTGCCAGCAGCACGACAGGGGGCTCCGATACGCAGTATTTT
TRBV27	17	.	.	TRBJ2-2	CASSTQDSISGTGELFF	TGTGCCAGCAGTACCCAGGACAGTATTAGCGGGACCGGGGAGCTGTTTTTT
TRBV13	16	TRBD1	.	TRBJ2-3	CASSVTQTGVTDTQYF	TGTGCCAGCAGCGTAACCCAGACAGGGGTCACAGATACGCAGTATTTT